The 15 T cell receptor beta chains below were found in one sample sequenced in a study of radiotherapy plus CTLA-4 blockade in lung cancer. Some clones are missing from TCRdb's copy, which holds only in-frame ones; the method was immunoSEQ multiplex PCR. The repertoire includes about 49,000 clones, roughly 84% of them detected once, and 7.8% sits in the top ten. The sample was peripheral blood, taken from a patient treated with radiotherapy plus ipilimumab. The receptors derive from a human donor with non-small cell lung cancer whose response to radiotherapy plus ipilimumab could not be evaluated.

The V call is TRBV19, the J call TRBJ1-1; D might be TRBD1 (6 bases). The CDR3 length is 16 residues. Germline loops: CDR1 LNHDA, CDR2 SQIVND (reference sequence). Between the trimmed V and J ends, which lost 3 bases and 0 bases, there was a span of 14 bases. In nucleotides, the CDR3 is TGTGCCAGTAGTATGGTCAGCGGACAGATGAACACTGAAGCTTTCTTT. Encoded protein: CASSMVSGQMNTEAFF.

V usage is TRBV5-1 and J usage is TRBJ2-1; 8 bases align to TRBD1. The CDR3 spans 15 residues. The junction had 8 bases not matched to a gene; V was cut back by 8 bases and J by 1 base. CDR1 and CDR2 (germline): SGHRS, YFSETQ. CDR3 residues: CASAPTGESYNEQFF. Here the CDR3 DNA reads TGCGCCAGTGCCCCGACAGGGGAGTCCTACAATGAGCAGTTCTTC.

V usage is TRBV2 and J usage is TRBJ1-2, with 7 bases lining up with TRBD1. J was trimmed by 4 bases and V by 5 bases; bases with no gene match: 4. Germline values: CDR1 SNHLY, CDR2 FYNNEI. The CDR3 extends over 13 amino acids. The CDR3 nucleotides read TGTGCCAGCAGTCCGGGACAGTTCTATGGCTACACCTTC. Protein product: CASSPGQFYGYTF. The whole variable domain, filled in from reference TRBV2 and TRBJ1-2, reads EPEVTQTPSHQVTQMGQEVILRCVPISNHLYFYWYRQILGQKVEFLVSFYNNEISEKSEIFDDQFSVERPDGSNFTLKIRSTKLEDSAMYFCASSPGQFYGYTFGSGTRLTVV.

The chain carries TRBV11-2 and TRBJ2-1; D may be TRBD2 (5 bases). The ends were cut back, 5 bases at V and 6 bases at J, with 11 bases in the middle. There are 13 residues in the CDR3. The germline V gene encodes CDR1 SGHAT and CDR2 FQNNGV. CDR3 in DNA: TGTGCCAGCAGCCCGGAGAGGGTCAATGAGCAGTTCTTC. This encodes CASSPERVNEQFF.

This chain links TRBV16 with TRBJ1-3, with 9 bases that match TRBD1. The germline gives CDR1 KGHSY, CDR2 FQNENV. The CDR3 is 16 amino acids. V lost 4 bases, J lost 0 bases, and 4 bases stayed unmatched. The CDR3 region is CASSRSTGGSGNTIYF. For the CDR3, the DNA is TGTGCCAGCAGCCGTTCGACAGGGGGCTCTGGAAACACCATATATTTT.

The genes are TRBV5-1 and TRBJ2-1, with no clear D. With 4 bases removed from V and 4 bases from J, the gap between germline ends came to 18 bases. The CDR3 has 16 residues. CDR1 and CDR2 from the germline V gene are SGHRS and YFSETQ. CDR3 region: CASSVALASGYNEQFF. The CDR3 DNA is TGCGCCAGCAGCGTGGCCCTCGCGTCAGGATACAATGAGCAGTTCTTC.

This chain uses TRBV28 with TRBJ2-1, with unresolved D. This CDR3 comprises 15 residues. Germline V lookup: CDR1 MDHEN, CDR2 SYDVKM. Trimming took 2 bases from V and 2 from J, leaving 10 bases between them. The CDR3 is CASSLGGQPYNEQFF. The CDR3 DNA follows: TGTGCCAGCAGTTTAGGTGGGCAGCCCTACAATGAGCAGTTCTTC.

This rearrangement joins TRBV4-3 to TRBJ1-2, with D perhaps TRBD1 (5 bases). The CDR3 runs 15 residues. CDR1 LGHNA and CDR2 YSLEER come from the germline V gene. The V end lost 0 bases, the J end lost 1 base, and 9 bases lay between the germline ends. This CDR3 reads CASSQEGALNYGYTF. For the CDR3, the DNA is TGCGCCAGCAGCCAAGAAGGGGCACTTAACTATGGCTACACCTTC.

The chain has TRBV4-1 and TRBJ2-1, with 10 bases that match TRBD2. Trimming at V came to 1 base and at J to 4 bases, leaving 4 bases not matched to a gene. Germline loops: CDR1 MGHRA, CDR2 YSYEKL. This CDR3 has 16 amino acids. The CDR3 DNA reads TGCGCCAGCAGCCAAGGCAGCGGGGGGGCGTACAATGAGCAGTTCTTC. Its protein is CASSQGSGGAYNEQFF.

The rearrangement links TRBV11-2 to TRBJ2-7; 10 bases are a match to TRBD2. The trim removed 6 bases at V and 7 bases at J, leaving 6 bases unmatched. The CDR3 totals 13 residues. Germline V gene sequence: CDR1 SGHAT, CDR2 FQNNGV. This CDR3 reads CASSTSGKREQYF. CDR3 coding DNA: TGTGCCAGCAGTACTAGCGGGAAACGGGAGCAGTACTTC.

CDR3 residues: CASSPGQGAWTGELFF. Here the CDR3 DNA reads TGTGCCAGCAGCCCAGGACAGGGGGCGTGGACCGGGGAGCTGTTTTTT. The chain uses TRBV5-4 and TRBJ2-2; 11 bases are a match to TRBD1. Germline lookup yields CDR1 SGHNT and CDR2 YYREEE (reference sequence). The CDR3 consists of 16 residues. J gave up 5 bases and V 4 bases, and 7 bases lay outside the gene matches. Full variable domain (rest looked up from reference TRBV5-4 and TRBJ2-2): ETGVTQSPTHLIKTRGQQVTLRCSSQSGHNTVSWYQQALGQGPQFIFQYYREEENGRGNFPPRFSGLQFPNYSSELNVNALELDDSALYLCASSPGQGAWTGELFFGEGSRLTVL.

This sequence joins TRBV6-5 and TRBJ2-7, with a possible D match to TRBD2 (6 bases). V dropped 2 bases and J dropped 3 bases, with 8 bases sitting between them. Germline assignment: CDR1 MNHEY and CDR2 SVGAGI. The CDR3 consists of 13 residues. The CDR3 loop is CASSYGGVYEQYF. CDR3 nucleotide sequence: TGTGCCAGCAGTTACGGAGGGGTCTACGAGCAGTACTTC.

This clone has only one observation. The V call is TRBV6-5, the J call TRBJ1-1; 7 bases are a match to TRBD1. Germline V CDR1 and CDR2: MNHEY, SVGAGI. This CDR3 contains 12 residues. The V gene end was trimmed by 6 bases and the J gene end by 3 bases; junction bases not matched to a gene: 1. CDR3 sequence (DNA): TGTGCCAGCAGCGACAGGGACACTGAAGCTTTCTTT. Its translation is CASSDRDTEAFF.

With respect to this clone: This same CDR3 is encoded by further DNA sequences in the sample. This rearrangement joins TRBV4-3 to TRBJ1-4; D unresolved. Germline V gene data show CDR1 as LGHNA and CDR2 as YSLEER. The CDR3 contains 16 residues. Trimming cost V 3 bases and J 4 bases, with 15 bases left between them. The CDR3 coding sequence is TGCGCCAGCAGCCAGAATGCGCGAGGGATTAATGAAAAACTGTTTTTT. This sequence encodes CASSQNARGINEKLFF.

V gene TRBV19 combines with J gene TRBJ1-2; D perhaps matches TRBD1 (5 bases). Trimming pared 7 bases from V and 8 bases from J, leaving 17 bases between. There are 13 residues in the CDR3. Germline V gene sequence: CDR1 LNHDA, CDR2 SQIVND (reference sequence). The CDR3 region is CASNGGGNPGYTF. Here the CDR3 DNA reads TGTGCCAGTAACGGGGGGGGGAATCCCGGCTACACCTTC. Drawing the rest from reference TRBV19 and TRBJ1-2, the complete variable domain is DGGITQSPKYLFRKEGQNVTLSCEQNLNHDAMYWYRQDPGQGLRLIYYSQIVNDFQKGDIAEGYSVSREKKESFPLTVTSAQKNPTAFYLCASNGGGNPGYTFGSGTRLTVV.